This is a list of T cell receptor beta chains from one sample in a study of cytomegalovirus exposure and HLA in healthy donors. Assay: immunoSEQ multiplex PCR; the TCRdb copy retains only in-frame clones and omits some. The sample shows approximately 220,000 clones, 82% of them seen only once. The sequencing sample was made of PBMCs. The origin of the receptors is a man aged 40-50 years in good health and CMV-seropositive. Both conserved end residues are part of each CDR3. Fields, in order: D gene, J gene, V gene, clone size, CDR3 DNA, CDR3 protein. A D gene is named only where the DNA matches it firmly. Clone sizes are given selectively: once, few, many, or a class where the clone is expanded.

>-|TRBJ2-2|TRBV6-4|-
TGTGCCAGCAGTGACTCCGGGGAGGGGGAGCTGTTTTTT
CASSDSGEGELFF
>TRBD1|TRBJ1-5|TRBV19|-
TGTGCCAGCACCGGGAGGGGGCACTATCAGCCCCAGCATTTT
CASTGRGHYQPQHF
>TRBD1|TRBJ1-2|TRBV5-6|few
TGTGCCAGCAGCTTTGTCAGGGGGTATGGCTACACCTTC
CASSFVRGYGYTF
>TRBD1|TRBJ2-7|TRBV29-1|once
TGCAGCGTTGCAGGGGGCAAGTCCTACGAGCAGTACTTC
CSVAGGKSYEQYF
>-|TRBJ1-3|TRBV27|-
TGTGCCAGCAGTTTACAGGCCTTCTCTGGAAACACCATATATTTT
CASSLQAFSGNTIYF
>TRBD1|TRBJ2-6|TRBV6-6|-
TGTGCCAGCAGTCCGGACAGGGCAAGCGGGGCCAACGTCCTGACTTTC
CASSPDRASGANVLTF
>-|TRBJ1-2|TRBV7-9|-
TGTGCCAGCAGCTTTTCGGGGGCTAACTATGGCTACACCTTC
CASSFSGANYGYTF
>-|TRBJ1-2|TRBV9|-
TGTGCCAGTCAGAACACCTACTATGGCTACACCTTC
CASQNTYYGYTF
>-|TRBJ1-3|TRBV29-1|-
TGCAGCGTTGAAACTTCTGGAAACACCATATATTTT
CSVETSGNTIYF
>TRBD2|TRBJ2-7|TRBV19|few
TGTGCCAGTCGGAGTACTAGCGGGAGGGTATACGAGCAGTACTTC
CASRSTSGRVYEQYF
>-|TRBJ1-4|TRBV7-9|-
TGTGCCAGCAGCCGCGGGTCGACTAATGAAAAACTGTTTTTT
CASSRGSTNEKLFF
>-|TRBJ2-5|TRBV7-2|-
TGTGCCAGCAGCTTAGCTGGGCAGGGGGAGACCCAGTACTTC
CASSLAGQGETQYF
>-|TRBJ1-1|TRBV11-2|-
TGTGCCAGCAGCCCCAGGGAGGGCACTGAAGCTTTCTTT
CASSPREGTEAFF
>TRBD2|TRBJ2-3|TRBV29-1|-
TGCAGCGTTGAAGATGGCGGGAGGGCCACAGATACGCAGTATTTT
CSVEDGGRATDTQYF
>TRBD1|TRBJ1-2|TRBV29-1|-
TGCAGCGTTGCTGGCAGGGGGCTGGGTGGCTACACCTTC
CSVAGRGLGGYTF
>-|TRBJ2-7|TRBV14|-
TGTGCCAGCAGCCAAGAACCCAGATGGGACACTGGTTCCTACGAGCAGTACTTC
CASSQEPRWDTGSYEQYF
>-|TRBJ1-3|TRBV6-5|-
TGTGCCAGCAGTTACGGGAGCTCTGGAAACACCATATATTTT
CASSYGSSGNTIYF
>-|TRBJ1-4|TRBV6-6|-
TGTGCCAGCAGTTACCAGTCAACTAATGAAAAACTGTTTTTT
CASSYQSTNEKLFF
>TRBD2|TRBJ2-7|TRBV10-3|-
TGTGCCATCAGTTTTGGGGAGGGTAACGCTTACGAGCAGTACTTC
CAISFGEGNAYEQYF
>TRBD2|TRBJ2-1|TRBV4-1|-
TGCGCCAGCAGCCCCTTGGGACTAGCGGCCAATGAGCAGTTCTTC
CASSPLGLAANEQFF
>-|TRBJ2-6|TRBV30|once
TGTGCCTGGAGTCCACTTCTGGCAGGGCACTCTGGGGCCAACGTCCTGACTTTC
CAWSPLLAGHSGANVLTF
>-|TRBJ2-1|TRBV4-2|-
TGTGCCAGCAGCCAAGTCGGAGCGGGCCAGGACAATGAGCAGTTCTTC
CASSQVGAGQDNEQFF
>-|TRBJ2-3|TRBV19|-
TGTGCCAGTAGTAGACCGGGACTGATTAGCACAGATACGCAGTATTTT
CASSRPGLISTDTQYF
>-|TRBJ1-5|TRBV4-1|-
TGCGCCAGCAGCCAGGATGAGGCACCTTGGGGCAATCAGCCCCAGCATTTT
CASSQDEAPWGNQPQHF
>-|TRBJ2-7|TRBV27|few
TGTGCCAGCAACCATGGAGGGGCAGGGCAAGACTCCTACGAGCAGTACTTC
CASNHGGAGQDSYEQYF
>TRBD1|TRBJ1-4|TRBV4-2|-
TGTGCCAGCAGCCTCAGTGAGGGGGCGGAGGAAAAACTGTTTTTT
CASSLSEGAEEKLFF
>-|TRBJ2-5|TRBV7-3|-
TGTGCCAGCAGCTTAACAGGAGGGACCCAGTACTTC
CASSLTGGTQYF
>-|TRBJ1-2|TRBV10-2|-
TGCGCCAGCAGACCCTACGGGGGAGACTATGGCTACACCTTC
CASRPYGGDYGYTF
>-|TRBJ2-1|TRBV14|-
TGTGCCAGCAGCCTCCAGGGACTTCCGGGGGACCAGCAGTTCTTC
CASSLQGLPGDQQFF
>TRBD1|TRBJ1-1|TRBV6-5|-
TGTGCCAGCAGTTACAGGGGGCAGACTGAAGCTTTCTTT
CASSYRGQTEAFF
>TRBD2|TRBJ2-7|TRBV9|-
TGTGCCAGCAGCGCGTCGGGGGGAGGGGCCGAGCAGTACTTC
CASSASGGGAEQYF
>-|TRBJ2-3|TRBV7-3|-
TGTGCCAGCGGGAGTGGGGGCACAGATACGCAGTATTTT
CASGSGGTDTQYF
>TRBD1|TRBJ1-1|TRBV29-1|-
TGCAGCGTTTCACAGGACAGGGACACTGAAGCTTTCTTT
CSVSQDRDTEAFF
>-|TRBJ2-5|TRBV29-1|-
TGCAGCGTTGATGAGCTTGAGACCCAGTACTTC
CSVDELETQYF
>-|TRBJ1-3|TRBV27|-
TGTGCCAGCAGCTCGGCGGAGCAGGGGCGAGGGCCTGGAAACACCATATATTTT
CASSSAEQGRGPGNTIYF
>-|TRBJ2-3|TRBV28|-
TGTGCCAGCAGTTGGCGGGACGACCCGAGCACAGATACGCAGTATTTT
CASSWRDDPSTDTQYF
>TRBD1|TRBJ2-2|TRBV13|once
TGTGCCAGCAGCCTCCGGGACAGGGAAACCGGGGAGCTGTTTTTT
CASSLRDRETGELFF
>-|TRBJ2-1|TRBV11-3|-
TGTGCCACCAGGGACACCGACAATGAGCAGTTCTTC
CATRDTDNEQFF
>TRBD1|TRBJ2-3|TRBV5-1|-
TGCGCCAGCAGCTTGAATTCAGGACAGGGGCCAGATACGCAGTATTTT
CASSLNSGQGPDTQYF
>-|TRBJ2-2|TRBV5-1|-
TGCGCCAGCAGCTTGGACGGGTTGAACACCGGGGAGCTGTTTTTT
CASSLDGLNTGELFF
>-|TRBJ1-2|TRBV19|-
TGTGCCAGTAGTATTCGGTCGCAGGGAGGCTATGGCTACACCTTC
CASSIRSQGGYGYTF
>-|TRBJ2-1|TRBV5-1|-
TGCGCCAGCAGCTTGGGCGGGGTAGCGTACAATGAGCAGTTCTTC
CASSLGGVAYNEQFF
>TRBD1|TRBJ2-2|TRBV5-5|-
TGTGCCAGCAGCAGGGGACAGGACACCGGGGAGCTGTTTTTT
CASSRGQDTGELFF
>-|TRBJ1-2|TRBV7-9|-
TGTGCCAGCAGCCTTCGGACAGCCAGGGACTATGGCTACACCTTC
CASSLRTARDYGYTF
>-|TRBJ1-2|TRBV20-1|-
TGCAGTGCTAGGGAGGGAGGAGGCTACACCTTC
CSAREGGGYTF
>-|TRBJ1-5|TRBV19|-
TGTGCCAGTAGTGGCCGAACCAGAGTGAGGGAGCGCAATCAGCCCCAGCATTTT
CASSGRTRVRERNQPQHF
>TRBD1|TRBJ1-1|TRBV6-6|-
TGTGCCAGCACTCACGACAGGGGGCGGACTGAAGCTTTCTTT
CASTHDRGRTEAFF
>TRBD2|TRBJ2-1|TRBV27|-
TGTGCCAGCAGTTTAAGACTAGCCCCCTACAATGAGCAGTTCTTC
CASSLRLAPYNEQFF
>-|TRBJ2-1|TRBV7-6|once
TGTGCCAGCAGCCACGGACTAAGTGATGAGCAGTTCTTC
CASSHGLSDEQFF
>-|TRBJ2-3|TRBV27|-
TGTGCCAGCATCCAAGGCAATGGGCCCACAGATACGCAGTATTTT
CASIQGNGPTDTQYF
>-|TRBJ2-7|TRBV11-2|-
TGTGCCAGCAGTCCCGGCGGGCCGATCTCCTACGAGCAGTACTTC
CASSPGGPISYEQYF
>-|TRBJ1-4|TRBV5-1|-
TGCGCCAGCAGCTTGGGTGACCCGGAGCGGCTGTTTTTT
CASSLGDPERLFF
>TRBD2|TRBJ2-7|TRBV18|once
TGTGCCAGCTCTCGGGGGGGGGCCTACGAGCAGTACTTC
CASSRGGAYEQYF
>TRBD1|TRBJ1-4|TRBV4-1|-
TGCGCCAGCAGCCTCCAACAGGGGAGGTCAGGAGAAAAACTGTTTTTT
CASSLQQGRSGEKLFF
>TRBD1|TRBJ2-3|TRBV18|-
TGTGCCAGCTCACCAGCGGACAGGGTATTGACAGATACGCAGTATTTT
CASSPADRVLTDTQYF
>TRBD2|TRBJ2-1|TRBV27|-
TGTGCCTCGGGGGGGAGAGGAATCGGTGAGCAGTTCTTC
CASGGRGIGEQFF
>TRBD2|TRBJ2-5|TRBV11-2|-
TGTGCCAGCAGCTTAGGGACTAGAGGGGAGACCCAGTACTTC
CASSLGTRGETQYF
>TRBD2|TRBJ2-3|TRBV13|few
TGTGCCAGCAGCTTAGGACAACTAGCGGGACAAGATACGCAGTATTTT
CASSLGQLAGQDTQYF
>TRBD2|TRBJ2-1|TRBV28|-
TGTGCCAGCGGGAGGGCCTACAATGAGCAGTTCTTC
CASGRAYNEQFF
>-|TRBJ1-1|TRBV18|-
TGTGCCAGCTCACTTAACAGGGAGACTGAAGCTTTCTTT
CASSLNRETEAFF